The rows below give T cell receptor beta chains drawn from one sample of a study of cytomegalovirus exposure and HLA in healthy donors. Data came from immunoSEQ multiplex PCR; TCRdb stores just in-frame clones and leaves some out. The data show 160,000 or so clones, and the top ten clones hold 2% to 2.5%. Sequenced: PBMCs. The source of these receptors is a man aged 25 to 40 in good health and CMV-seronegative. Both conserved end residues are part of each CDR3. A D gene is named only where the DNA matches it firmly.

V gene: TRBV7-3; D gene: TRBD1; J gene: TRBJ2-1; CDR3 DNA: TGTGCCAGCAGCGACAGGGGAAGGTCCTACAATGAGCAGTTCTTC; CDR3 protein: CASSDRGRSYNEQFF
V gene: TRBV19; D gene: TRBD2; J gene: TRBJ2-7; CDR3 DNA: TGTGCCAGTAGTACCGGGACTACAGCCTACGAGCAGTACTTC; CDR3 protein: CASSTGTTAYEQYF
V gene: TRBV6-1; D gene: -; J gene: TRBJ2-7; CDR3 DNA: TGTGCCAGCAGTGGTGGCGGCTCCTACGAGCAGTACTTC; CDR3 protein: CASSGGGSYEQYF
V gene: TRBV5-1; D gene: -; J gene: TRBJ2-2; CDR3 DNA: TGCGCCAGCAGCCCCGGCCCAGCGACCGGGGAGCTGTTTTTT; CDR3 protein: CASSPGPATGELFF
V gene: TRBV5-1; D gene: -; J gene: TRBJ2-1; CDR3 DNA: TGCGCCAGCAGCTGGGTGTCGGGACACATAAATGAGCAGTTCTTC; CDR3 protein: CASSWVSGHINEQFF
V gene: TRBV29-1; D gene: -; J gene: TRBJ2-7; CDR3 DNA: TGCAGCGTTGGAGGCATCTACTACGAGCAGTACTTC; CDR3 protein: CSVGGIYYEQYF
V gene: TRBV4-3; D gene: TRBD1; J gene: TRBJ2-1; CDR3 DNA: TGCGCCAGCAGCACCGGGGACAGGGATGTGGGTGAGCAGTTCTTC; CDR3 protein: CASSTGDRDVGEQFF
V gene: TRBV11-3; D gene: -; J gene: TRBJ2-4; CDR3 DNA: TGTGCCAGCAGCTTAGGCAGCAGGGTTGTAGACATTCAGTACTTC; CDR3 protein: CASSLGSRVVDIQYF
V gene: TRBV5-1; D gene: TRBD1; J gene: TRBJ2-7; CDR3 DNA: TGCGCCAGCAGGGGAAACAGGGGAGACGAGCAGTACTTC; CDR3 protein: CASRGNRGDEQYF
V gene: TRBV5-8; D gene: TRBD2; J gene: TRBJ2-4; CDR3 DNA: TGTGCCAGCAGCTTGTTGAGCGGGAGGGCCGATTATACCAAAAACATTCAGTACTTC; CDR3 protein: CASSLLSGRADYTKNIQYF
V gene: TRBV7-8; D gene: -; J gene: TRBJ1-1; CDR3 DNA: TGTGCCAGCAGCTTAGACACAAGAGCTTTCTTT; CDR3 protein: CASSLDTRAFF
V gene: TRBV6-1; D gene: TRBD1; J gene: TRBJ2-7; CDR3 DNA: TGTGCCAGCAGGGGGTGGGACAGGGGAGCCGAGCAGTACTTC; CDR3 protein: CASRGWDRGAEQYF
V gene: TRBV2; D gene: -; J gene: TRBJ1-1; CDR3 DNA: TGTGCCAGCAGTTGGGGCGTCAGGAACACTGAAGCTTTCTTT; CDR3 protein: CASSWGVRNTEAFF
V gene: TRBV2; D gene: -; J gene: TRBJ2-7; CDR3 DNA: TGTGCCAGCAGTCAGGATTCCTACGAGCAGTACTTC; CDR3 protein: CASSQDSYEQYF
V gene: TRBV15; D gene: TRBD1; J gene: TRBJ2-3; CDR3 DNA: TGTGCCACCAGCAGGGACAGGGCTAGTTGGGCAGATACGCAGTATTTT; CDR3 protein: CATSRDRASWADTQYF
V gene: TRBV5-1; D gene: -; J gene: TRBJ2-3; CDR3 DNA: TGCGCCAGCAGCTTGGGTGGGCTTAGCACAGATACGCAGTATTTT; CDR3 protein: CASSLGGLSTDTQYF
V gene: TRBV4-1; D gene: -; J gene: TRBJ2-2; CDR3 DNA: TGCGCCAGCAGCCCTTTATTACAGGGTTCCGGGGAGCTGTTTTTT; CDR3 protein: CASSPLLQGSGELFF
V gene: TRBV19; D gene: TRBD2; J gene: TRBJ2-3; CDR3 DNA: TGTGCCAGTAGTCTCGAGGGACTAGCGGGGTCCATCACAGATACGCAGTATTTT; CDR3 protein: CASSLEGLAGSITDTQYF
V gene: TRBV2; D gene: TRBD2; J gene: TRBJ2-1; CDR3 DNA: TGTGCCAGCAGTGAAGAGCGGGGGACTAGTCTCAATGAGCAGTTCTTC; CDR3 protein: CASSEERGTSLNEQFF
V gene: TRBV7-9; D gene: TRBD1; J gene: TRBJ1-2; CDR3 DNA: TGTGCCAGCAGCTTTTCGGACAGGGCTAACTATGGCTACACCTTC; CDR3 protein: CASSFSDRANYGYTF
V gene: TRBV2; D gene: TRBD1; J gene: TRBJ2-2; CDR3 DNA: TGTGCCAGCAGAAAGGGGGCAGCGAACACCGGGGAGCTGTTTTTT; CDR3 protein: CASRKGAANTGELFF
V gene: TRBV18; D gene: TRBD1; J gene: TRBJ1-3; CDR3 DNA: TGTGCCAGCTCTGGACAGGGTACTGGAAACACCATATATTTT; CDR3 protein: CASSGQGTGNTIYF